The 18 T cell receptor delta chains reported below all come from one sample, sequenced in a study of gamma-delta T cells after stem cell transplantation. TCRdb redid the clone calls on the RT-PCR reads with CATT. The sample contains 2,500 to 3,500 delta-chain clones, 2.5% to 3% of which appear only once. The sample was gamma-delta T cells. The source is a human donor. It is not recorded whose cells these are; they may come from a transplant donor.

Many counts were recorded for this clone. A far larger clone is just one base off, so this is likely a read error. This chain uses TRDV2 with TRDJ1, with a weak D call TRDD3 (5 bases). Looked up from germline, CDR1 is GEAIGNYY and CDR2 is EKD. The ends were cut back, 3 bases at V and 0 bases at J, with 13 bases in the middle. This CDR3 comprises 15 residues. CDR3 residues: CACDAVGENTDKLIF. For the CDR3, the DNA is TGTGCCTGTGACGCGGTCGGGGAGAACACCGATAAACTCATCTTT.

The CDR3 region is CACDALLGDTYYTDKLIF. The CDR3 DNA is TGTGCCTGTGACGCCTTACTGGGGGATACGTATTACACCGATAAACTCATCTTT. The chain combines TRDV2 with TRDJ1; 13 bases are shared with TRDD3. V shed 3 bases and J 0 bases; nucleotides not matched to a gene: 9. Looked up from germline, CDR1 is GEAIGNYY and CDR2 is EKD. This CDR3 has 18 amino acids.

By its share, this clone is medium-sized (0.01 to 0.1%). The chain links TRDV2 to TRDJ1; 11 bases are a match to TRDD3. CDR1 is GEAIGNYY, CDR2 EKD, per germline. V lost 0 bases and J lost 6; bases outside the gene matches: 11. This CDR3 contains 17 residues. CDR3 nucleotides: TGTGCCTGTGACACCGTTGTACTGGGGGATAATGACCATAAACTCATCTTT. Translation: CACDTVVLGDNDHKLIF.

Comment on this clone: A read error is likely here: a far larger clone is one base away. Distinct nucleotide sequences in the sample also encode this CDR3. The chain joins TRDV2 to TRDJ1; no reliable D call. This CDR3 has 14 residues. Per the germline V gene, CDR1 is GEAIGNYY and CDR2 is EKD. CDR3 sequence (DNA): TGTGCCTGCGACACCGTCCAGGAGGGCGATAAACTCATCTTT. Translating gives CACDTVQEGDKLIF.

This clone was counted between two and nine times. TCRdb's protein, taken from a much larger clone, differs from this DNA's translation at residue 14, likely owing to a read error; the protein displayed comes from the DNA. This rearrangement joins TRDV2 to TRDJ1; 13 nucleotides agree with TRDD3. The CDR3 totals 18 residues. V lost 3 bases to trimming and J lost 7 bases; unmatched junction nucleotides: 16. Germline V gives CDR1 GEAIGNYY, CDR2 EKD. CDR3: CACDPMTTGGYVGGKLIF. The CDR3 DNA reads TGTGCCTGTGACCCAATGACTACTGGGGGATACGTCGGCGGTAAACTCATCTTT.

As to this clone: TCRdb has a much larger clone's protein, which differs at residue 8 from the translation of this DNA, likely because of a read error; what is shown is the protein translated from the DNA. The chain combines TRDV2 with TRDJ1; 7 bases align to TRDD3. This CDR3 region has 17 residues. The V and J ends lost 3 bases and 0 bases, in that order; junction bases with no gene match: 12. Germline CDR1 is GEAIGNYY and CDR2 is EKD. The CDR3 nucleotides read TGTGCCTGTGACGCCTTACTGGAGGATACGTACACCGATAAACTCATCTTT. Its protein is CACDALLEDTYTDKLIF.

This clone came up a few times. A far larger clone is off by one base, so a read error is likely. This CDR3 is also generated by other DNA sequences in the sample. The chain employs TRDV2 and TRDJ3; D possibly corresponds to TRDD3 (5 bases). CDR3 length equals 22 residues. CDR1 is GEAIGNYY and CDR2 is EKD in the germline V gene. The V end was cut by 0 bases, the J end by 2 bases, with 25 bases between. CDR3 bases: TGTGCCTGTGACACCGCGGGACCTGGTGAGCGGGGAAAGGCCTGGGACACCCGACAGATGTTTTTC. Its protein is CACDTAGPGERGKAWDTRQMFF.

Notes on this clone: This probably arose from a read error, given a far larger clone one base away. The genes are TRDV2 and TRDJ3, with TRDD3 matching 10 bases. The V segment lost 3 bases and the J segment 2 bases; nucleotides outside the gene matches: 15. The CDR3 sequence is 21 residues long. CDR1 is GEAIGNYY, CDR2 EKD, per germline. This chain's CDR3 is CACDSVGGDTRPTWDTRQMFF. Here the CDR3 DNA reads TGTGCCTGTGACTCCGTAGGGGGGGATACGCGACCCACCTGGGACACCCGACAGATGTTTTTC.

This clone is large. The same CDR3 is also encoded by other DNA sequences in this sample. The gene calls are TRDV2 and TRDJ1; TRDD3 matches at 9 bases. Germline V gene sequence: CDR1 GEAIGNYY, CDR2 EKD. J gave up 0 bases and V 3 bases, and 7 bases lay outside the gene matches. The CDR3 spans 16 residues. The CDR3 sequence is CACDPLLGEYTDKLIF. CDR3 nucleotide sequence: TGTGCCTGTGACCCCCTACTGGGGGAGTACACCGATAAACTCATCTTT.

Comments on this clone: TCRdb shows a much larger clone's protein in place of this DNA's translation, and the two differ at residue 3, likely through a read error; the protein shown is translated from the DNA. This chain uses TRDV2 with TRDJ2; TRDD3 aligns across 8 bases. This CDR3 has 19 amino acids. The germline V gene encodes CDR1 GEAIGNYY and CDR2 EKD. DNA of the CDR3: TGTGCCTATGACACCGTACTCTGGGGGACCGAAAACAGGACAGCACAACTCTTCTTT. It is translated as CAYDTVLWGTENRTAQLFF.

Regarding this clone: The protein held in TCRdb is that of a much larger clone and does not match this DNA's translation at residue 6, likely because of a read error; the protein shown is translated from the DNA. The CDR3 here is CACDTPGDRSDKLIF. The CDR3 DNA follows: TGTGCCTGTGACACCCCGGGGGATAGATCCGATAAACTCATCTTT. The rearrangement uses TRDV2 and TRDJ1, with 8 bases aligning to TRDD3. Germline trimming cut 0 bases from V and 3 bases from J; bases unmatched to any gene: 5. This CDR3 is built from 15 residues. The germline gives CDR1 GEAIGNYY, CDR2 EKD.

Notes on this clone: One base separates it from a far larger clone, so it is likely a read error. J is TRDJ1 and V is TRDV2, with TRDD3 identical over 10 bases. The CDR3 extends over 20 amino acids. Germline V gene lookup returns CDR1 GEAIGNYY and CDR2 EKD. The CDR3 sequence is CACDTVYGGDTRGATDKPIF. CDR3 nucleotides: TGTGCCTGTGACACGGTCTATGGGGGGGATACGCGGGGGGCCACCGATAAACCCATCTTT.

This clone has just a few counts. TCRdb's protein for this DNA is that of a much larger clone and differs from the translation at residue 11, likely a read error; the protein shown is the DNA translation. The chain is built from TRDV2 and TRDJ3; D is uncertain. Germline values: CDR1 GEAIGNYY, CDR2 EKD. The length of the CDR3 is 19 residues. The germline V and J ends were trimmed by 0 bases and 2 bases, with 16 bases remaining between them. CDR3 sequence: CACDTVRAPLPWDTRQMFF. DNA for the CDR3: TGTGCCTGTGACACCGTTCGGGCCCCACTCCCCTGGGACACCCGACAGATGTTTTTC.

This clone was seen a few times. The TCRdb record carries a much larger clone's protein, which differs from this DNA's translation at residue 9; a read error is the likely cause, and the protein listed here is the DNA translation. The chain has TRDV2 and TRDJ1; D possibly corresponds to TRDD3 (6 bases). Germline-derived CDR1 and CDR2 are GEAIGNYY and EKD. The CDR3 has 14 residues. The V end lost 1 base, the J end lost 4 bases, and 12 bases lay between the germline ends. CDR3 protein: CACDTITGIDKLIF. CDR3 nucleotides: TGTGCCTGTGACACAATTACTGGGATCGATAAACTCATCTTT.

In its sample, this clone is medium-sized. Given a much more abundant clone one base away, this may be a read error. The chain couples TRDV2 to TRDJ1; D possibly corresponds to TRDD3 (5 bases). Germline assignment: CDR1 GEAIGNYY and CDR2 EKD. This CDR3 has 17 amino acids. CDR3 protein: CACGTVGVGLYTDKLIF. DNA for the CDR3: TGTGCCTGTGGCACCGTTGGGGTCGGATTATACACCGATAAACTCATCTTT.

V and J are TRDV2 and TRDJ2, with 12 bases that match TRDD3. The length of the CDR3 is 23 residues. Germline values: CDR1 GEAIGNYY, CDR2 EKD. Trimming took 1 base from V and 0 from J; bases not matched to a gene: 20. CDR3 protein: CACDTIDGRWVLGDTTLTAQLFF. The CDR3 DNA is TGTGCCTGTGACACAATCGATGGACGGTGGGTACTGGGGGATACAACTTTGACAGCACAACTCTTCTTT.

This clone is deemed medium-sized (0.01 to 0.1%). The chain links TRDV2 to TRDJ1, with TRDD3 identical over 8 bases. The CDR3 is 14 amino acids. In germline, CDR1 is GEAIGNYY, CDR2 EKD. After removal of 0 bases from V and 8 bases from J, the junction contained 7 bases not matched to a gene. For the CDR3, the DNA is TGTGCCTGTGACACCATACTGGGGGGCTCCAAACTCATCTTT. Protein product: CACDTILGGSKLIF.

Of note for this clone: A far larger clone is off by one base, so a read error is likely. Other nucleotide sequences from this sample produce the same CDR3. This rearrangement joins TRDV2 to TRDJ1, with D possibly being TRDD3 (5 bases). The CDR3 spans 15 residues. Germline V gene data show CDR1 as GEAIGNYY and CDR2 as EKD. The V gene lost 0 bases and the J gene lost 10 bases, with 20 bases spanning the gap. The CDR3 nucleotides read TGTGCCTGTGACACCGTTGGTGATATAGGGGAGTCACTCATCTTT. Its protein is CACDTVGDIGESLIF.